This paragraph covers one T cell receptor (beta chain) sequence. What it recognizes is unknown. Indicated time point: blood 2 weeks post-SBRT. The treatment here: 15 Gy SBRT to primary tumor, nephrectomy 4 weeks later. Blood was sampled at baseline, 2 weeks and 4 weeks after SBRT. The tumor was a clear cell renal cell carcinoma. These data belong to a study of radiation and T cells in renal cell carcinoma. Trimming removed 6 bases from V and 3 bases from J, with 11 bases in between. The CDR3 sequence is 14 residues long. CDR1 is SEHNR, CDR2 FQNEAQ, per germline (reference sequence). Data came from immunoSEQ multiplex PCR; TCRdb stores just in-frame clones and leaves some out. This sample yields roughly 130,000 clones, of which 70% to 90% are seen a single time; around 2% belongs to the top ten. Study-wide results and caveats: From baseline, blood top tumor clonotypes peaked at 2 weeks post-radiation. Baseline intratumoral clonotype presence is unknown without pretreatment biopsies.

This clonotype was obtained from an older woman with renal cell carcinoma. The sequencing used blood, collected from a patient whose treatment included radiotherapy and nephrectomy. The chain links TRBV7-9 to TRBJ1-4; no definite D call. The CDR3 reads CASRHSGANEKLFF. CDR3 DNA sequence: TGTGCCAGCAGGCACTCCGGGGCTAATGAAAAACTGTTTTTT.